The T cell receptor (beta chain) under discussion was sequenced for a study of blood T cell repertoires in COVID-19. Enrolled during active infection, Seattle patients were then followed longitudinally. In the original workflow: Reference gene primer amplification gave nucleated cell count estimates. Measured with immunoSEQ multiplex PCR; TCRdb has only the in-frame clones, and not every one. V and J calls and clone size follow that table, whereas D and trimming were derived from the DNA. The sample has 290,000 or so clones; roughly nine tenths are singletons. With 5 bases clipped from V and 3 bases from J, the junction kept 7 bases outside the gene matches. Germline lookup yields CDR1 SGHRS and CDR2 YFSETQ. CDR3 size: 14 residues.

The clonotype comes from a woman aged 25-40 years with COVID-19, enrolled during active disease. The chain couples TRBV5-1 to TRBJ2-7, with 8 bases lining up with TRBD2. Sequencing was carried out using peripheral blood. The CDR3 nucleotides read TGCGCCAGCAGTCAACTCACTAGCGGCTACGAGCAGTACTTC. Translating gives CASSQLTSGYEQYF. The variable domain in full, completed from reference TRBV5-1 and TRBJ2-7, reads KAGVTQTPRYLIKTRGQQVTLSCSPISGHRSVSWYQQTPGQGLQFLFEYFSETQRNKGNFPGRFSGRQFSNSRSEMNVSTLELGDSALYLCASSQLTSGYEQYFGPGTRLTVT.